This TCR beta chain was captured by sequencing in a study of cytomegalovirus exposure and HLA in healthy donors. The donors, nominally healthy at sampling, likely had unrecorded immune exposures. CDR3 size: 14 residues. V trimming: 3 bases; J trimming: 0 bases; junction bases outside the gene matches: 2. The germline V gene has CDR1 ENHRY and CDR2 SYGVKD. The PCR had 60 Vbeta and 13 Jbeta primers. Original processing methods: Unique TCR beta chains numbered about 79 million in a later analysis, with roughly 9.9 million shared. Repertoires were generated with immunoSEQ multiplex PCR, while TCRdb's copy carries only in-frame clones and drops some. That table supplies the V and J calls and clone size; D and trimming were determined from the DNA. The data show some 120,000 clones, 70% to 80% seen once. General study points: What a later analysis showed was that several of the most significant clusters appeared linked to common viral pathogens.

About this clone itself: Its specificity is unknown.

V is TRBV10-3 and J is TRBJ2-7; 7 nucleotides match TRBD2. Sequencing was done on a sample of PBMCs. The clonotype comes from a man aged 30 to 45 in good health and CMV-seronegative. The CDR3 DNA sequence: TGTGCCATCAGTGAACGGGGGGACTCCTACGAGCAGTACTTC. This encodes CAISERGDSYEQYF.